Below, one T cell receptor (beta chain) is given with its context. Its cognate antigen is unknown. This specimen belongs to a study of cytomegalovirus exposure and HLA in healthy donors. The study ran its PCR with 60 Vbeta and 13 Jbeta primers. Only in-frame clones appear in the TCRdb table, and some are missing; sequencing was by immunoSEQ multiplex PCR. This sample yields 200,000 or so clones, of which about three quarters are seen a single time; 15% belongs to the top ten. CDR3 length equals 24 residues. Germline CDR1 is MNHEY and CDR2 is SMNVEV (reference sequence). The V gene lost 0 bases and the J gene lost 6 bases, with 42 bases spanning the gap. The study, taken as a whole, reports: A later analysis reportedly found fewer N-insertions in an Asian-associated ancestry cluster than the roughly 670-donor mean. A later analysis linked a missense DCLRE1C variant to TCR beta V- and J-gene trimming. Presence/absence analysis assumed near-uniform sequencing depth across donors.

The TCR originated in a man aged 40-55 years in good health and CMV-seronegative. Sequenced: PBMCs. This chain joins TRBV27 and TRBJ2-7, with a weak D call TRBD1 (6 bases). The CDR3 here is CASSLSFGGPRASKLNREPLEQYF. CDR3 sequence (DNA): TGTGCCAGCAGTTTATCCTTCGGTGGGCCCCGGGCGAGCAAGTTGAACAGGGAACCTCTCGAGCAGTACTTC.